Ten or more counts support the clone carrying this T cell receptor beta chain. Its antigen is not identified. This sample is drawn from a study of human T cells and chemical hapten exposure. Whole-study findings and limits: In comparison with controls, expanded TCRs gave rise to a significantly larger number of large CDR3 similarity clusters.

The CDR3 has 16 residues. Germline V gene data show CDR1 as SGHTA and CDR2 as FQGNSA. Trimming shortened V by 1 base and J by 3 bases, and 10 bases separated the two germline ends. Per the original methods: Samples held a median of about 94,000 TCRs, range 23,224–690,600. MiXCR was run by TCRdb on the RACE reads, yielding one entry per CDR3 protein. The V and J calls here are based on TCRdb, not the publication. The sample records over 70,000 distinct CDR3 sequences, 13% to 15% being singletons. Time point described: pre-sensitization, week 0. Treatment of the sample: therapeutic diphenylcyclopropenone sensitization with weekly scalp DPC.

This sequence originates from a woman between 45 and 65 years old with alopecia areata. Some clones in this sample may be carry-over from other donors' samples. Sequences were derived from whole blood, sampled in connection with sensitization to the hapten diphenylcyclopropenone (DPC). The chain is built from TRBV7-2 and TRBJ2-6, with D possibly called TRBD1 or TRBD2 (6 bases each). The CDR3 nucleotides are TGTGCCAGCAGCTTAGTCGGGGGCGGTGGGGCCAACGTCCTGACTTTC. Translated, it gives CASSLVGGGGANVLTF. The full variable domain, with the rest looked up from reference TRBV7-2 and TRBJ2-6, is GAGVSQSPSNKVTEKGKDVELRCDPISGHTALYWYRQSLGQGLEFLIYFQGNSAPDKSGLPSDRFSAERTGGSVSTLTIQRTQQEDSAVYLCASSLVGGGGANVLTFGAGSRLTVL.